The present T cell receptor beta chain was sequenced within a study of OX40 agonist ivuxolimab in advanced cancers. The study in broad terms: Ivuxolimab, which targeted the costimulatory receptor OX40 (CD134), was an agonistic, fully human IgG2 monoclonal antibody. Three dose-escalation patients achieved partial responses, one with hepatocellular carcinoma and two with cutaneous melanoma. Intravenous ivuxolimab was administered to patients every 2 weeks at six dose levels: 0.01, 0.1, 0.3, 1.5, 3 and 10 mg/kg. The dose-escalation cohort was about 83% male with a mean age of approximately 60 years, ranging from roughly 20 to 80. The paper covers the monotherapy dose-escalation part of the phase I ivuxolimab trial, which included N ≈ 54 patients. Prior anti-PD-1, anti-PD-L1 or anti-CTLA-4 therapy was permitted, and 40% of dose-escalation patients had received checkpoint inhibitors. The purpose of peripheral TCRbeta sequencing was to test whether ivuxolimab changed TCR sequence diversity and led to clonal T-cell expansion. Of the approximately 50 dose-escalation patients, hepatocellular carcinoma was present in 19, melanoma in roughly 15, renal cell carcinoma in 9 and head and neck cancer in 9.

The investigation overall reported the following: Antigen specificity was not determined for the clonally expanded peripheral T cells. After ivuxolimab, CD8+ T cells had more expanded clones than CD4+ T cells on average. At doses of 0.1 to 3.0 mg/kg, clonal expansion of both CD4+ and CD8+ T cells in blood was seen between baseline and week 6. Partial responders in the 0.1-3.0 mg/kg groups had among the lowest normalized peripheral clonal expansion, especially among CD8+ T cells. Low levels of normalized T-cell clonal expansion were also shown by some nonresponding patients.

Patients with autoimmune disease history or receiving systemic immunosuppression were excluded from the trial. Peripheral blood for TCR sequencing was collected from all dose cohorts at baseline, on cycle 4 day 1, and on cycle 7 day 1. Samples were obtained from an open-label, multicenter, first-in-human phase I dose-escalation trial of ivuxolimab. Adults with locally advanced or metastatic melanoma, renal cell, hepatocellular, or head and neck squamous cell carcinoma were enrolled in the trial. Before TCR sequencing, CD4+ T cells and CD8+ T cells from peripheral blood were sorted into separate populations. For sequencing of the TCRbeta CDR3 region, genomic DNA was extracted from the sorted cells. The immunoSEQ Assay was used for sequencing of TCRbeta CDR3 regions. TCRdb re-hosts the immuneACCESS table, in-frame sequences only. Its copies lack some clones; in the studies checked, an unresolved V gene accounts for under half of them, and the cause for the rest is not known. For this sample the table gives approximately 100,000 clones, of which about 90% were detected only once. Less than 1% of the sample comes from the top ten.

Details on this clone: Its antigen remains undetermined. No clone much larger than this one lies a single base away; base qualities are absent.

V was cut back by 4 bases and J by 8 bases, leaving a gap of 14 bases between them. Including cysteine and phenylalanine, the CDR3 has 13 amino acids. Kept here is only the CDR3 DNA, which spans 39 bases and is read in frame from base 1. The germline V gene specifies SGHDT as CDR1 and YYEEEE as CDR2. The source material was CD4+ or CD8+ T cells sorted from blood, sampled in a trial of the OX40 agonist ivuxolimab. The V gene is TRBV5-6 and the J gene is TRBJ2-3; TRBD1 is possibly the D segment (6 matching bases). The sequence was collected from an adult with an advanced solid tumor such as melanoma, head and neck, liver or kidney cancer. The encoded CDR3 is CASSDKTGVTQYF. The sequence in DNA is TGTGCCAGCAGCGATAAGACAGGCGTTACGCAGTATTTT. Beyond the CDR3, the reference TRBV5-6 and TRBJ2-3 genes provide the residues; the full variable domain reads: DAGVTQSPTHLIKTRGQQVTLRCSPKSGHDTVSWYQQALGQGPQFIFQYYEEEERQRGNFPDRFSGHQFPNYSSELNVNALLLGDSALYLCASSDKTGVTQYFGPGTRLTVL.